A single sample is the source of the 31 T cell receptor beta chains below, sequenced in a study of T-cell memory formation after mild COVID-19. TCRdb reprocessed the 5' RACE reads via MiXCR and lists one record per CDR3 protein. This table holds around 500,000 distinct CDR3 sequences, 15% to 20% found once. The sample consisted of PBMCs or a T cell subset sorted from them (not recorded which). The receptors were gathered from an adult woman who had mild COVID-19 (a few samples of this study predate the infection). Cell type and time point are not known.

V gene TRBV20-1 combines with J gene TRBJ2-7; 9 bases align to TRBD1. Germline assignment: CDR1 DFQATT and CDR2 SNEGSKA (reference sequence). Trimming took 5 bases from V and 3 from J; bases not matched to a gene: 8. This CDR3 region has 14 residues. The CDR3 region has the DNA TGCAGTGCTCAGGGAACAGGGGGCTACTACGAGCAGTACTTC. Translated, it gives CSAQGTGGYYEQYF.

On this clonotype: This may be a read error: a much more frequent sequence differs by one nucleotide. The chain uses TRBV11-2 and TRBJ2-7; D remains unclear. Germline assignment: CDR1 SGHAT and CDR2 FQNNGV. V was trimmed by 4 bases and J by 1 base, leaving 2 bases between them. The CDR3 is made up of 11 amino acids. CDR3: CASSWSYEQYF. Here the CDR3 DNA reads TGTGCCAGCAGCTGGTCCTACGAGCAGTACTTC.

J is TRBJ2-5 and V is TRBV11-1; TRBD2 matches 9 bases. The CDR3 is made up of 16 amino acids. Germline loops: CDR1 SGHAT, CDR2 FQDESV (reference sequence). J gave up 3 bases and V 5 bases, and 10 bases lay outside the gene matches. The CDR3, as DNA: TGTGCCAGCAGCCTTCTCGGACTAGCGTCGAAAGAGACCCAGTACTTC. It is translated as CASSLLGLASKETQYF.

This clonotype was picked up a small number of times. The chain recombines TRBV12-3 or TRBV12-4 with TRBJ2-3; 11 bases are shared with TRBD2. V gave up 4 bases and J gave up 8 bases; unmatched junction bases: 11. CDR3 length: 16 amino acids. CDR3 DNA: TGTGCCAGCAGTTATCTAGCGGGAGGCTTCCTGGGTACGCAGTATTTT. Its translation is CASSYLAGGFLGTQYF.

The chain links TRBV12-3 or TRBV12-4 to TRBJ1-3, with no clear D. This CDR3 spans 13 amino acids. Trimming removed 6 bases from V and 0 bases from J, with 6 bases in between. For the CDR3, the DNA is TGTGCCAGCAGCTGGGGCTCTGGAAACACCATATATTTT. It translates to CASSWGSGNTIYF.

The chain links TRBV2 to TRBJ2-1; 9 positions agree with TRBD1. The germline gives CDR1 SNHLY, CDR2 FYNNEI. J was trimmed by 6 bases and V by 1 base; bases with no gene match: 7. The CDR3 spans 16 residues. CDR3 bases: TGTGCCAGCAGTGAAGGTAGGGACAGGGCTTCCAATGAGCAGTTCTTC. Its translation is CASSEGRDRASNEQFF.

The chain couples TRBV5-5 to TRBJ1-1, with a weak D call TRBD1 (6 bases). The germline gives CDR1 SGHKS, CDR2 YYEKEE (reference sequence). The CDR3 has 16 residues. V lost 7 bases and J lost 0, with 19 bases in between. The CDR3 is CASGGRRGNLNTEAFF. The CDR3 nucleotides are TGTGCCAGCGGCGGGAGAAGGGGGAATTTGAACACTGAAGCTTTCTTT. The whole variable domain, filled in from reference TRBV5-5 and TRBJ1-1, reads DAGVTQSPTHLIKTRGQQVTLRCSPISGHKSVSWYQQVLGQGPQFIFQYYEKEERGRGNFPDRFSARQFPNYSSELNVNALLLGDSALYLCASGGRRGNLNTEAFFGQGTRLTVV.

The table lists this clonotype with a few counts. CDR3 nucleotides: TGTGCCAGCAGTCCTACAGGGGTGTTCGACGAGCAGTACTTC. Residues: CASSPTGVFDEQYF. The gene calls are TRBV12-3 or TRBV12-4 and TRBJ2-7; TRBD1 matches 7 bases. Trimming took 5 bases from V and 5 from J; bases not matched to a gene: 9. This CDR3 spans 14 amino acids.

The chain recombines TRBV12-3 or TRBV12-4 with TRBJ2-1; the D is unclear. V lost 4 bases and J lost 6, with 7 bases in between. This CDR3 is built from 12 residues. This chain's CDR3 is CASSWLSNEQFF. In DNA form, the CDR3 reads TGTGCCAGCAGTTGGCTAAGCAATGAGCAGTTCTTC.

The table lists this clonotype with a few counts. The limits of the CDR3 on the DNA are not certain, so only TCRdb's listed CDR3 is given. V is TRBV10-3 and J is TRBJ2-1; TRBD1 was called by the table and not checked on the DNA. Germline V lookup: CDR1 ENHRY, CDR2 SYGVKD. The CDR3 spans 19 residues, counting both ends. This chain's CDR3 is CAISSGQGTMSSSSGSRTF.

This clonotype was observed many times. V is TRBV3-1 and J is TRBJ2-7; D perhaps matches TRBD2 (6 bases). The length of the CDR3 is 14 residues. The V gene lost 7 bases and the J gene lost 0 bases, with 13 bases spanning the gap. The germline gives CDR1 LGHDT, CDR2 YNNKEL (reference sequence). CDR3 in amino acids: CASTSGTYSYEQYF. The CDR3 nucleotides read TGTGCCAGCACCTCCGGGACTTACTCCTACGAGCAGTACTTC.

In its sample, this clonotype was seen a few times. J is TRBJ2-1 and V is TRBV2, with TRBD1 identical over 9 bases. The CDR3 loop spans 15 amino acids. J gave up 8 bases and V 4 bases, and 9 bases lay outside the gene matches. Germline CDR1 SNHLY, CDR2 FYNNEI. CDR3 protein: CASSGGTGTFYEQFF. The DNA of the CDR3 is TGTGCCAGCAGTGGGGGGACAGGGACTTTCTATGAGCAGTTCTTC.

The chain has TRBV4-2 and TRBJ2-3, with D possibly matching TRBD2 (6 bases). V was clipped by 1 base and J by 3 bases, with 8 bases between them. Germline values: CDR1 LGHNA, CDR2 YNFKEQ. The CDR3 totals 14 residues. The CDR3 DNA follows: TGTGCCAGCAGCCAAGGGGACTTTACAGATACGCAGTATTTT. Translating gives CASSQGDFTDTQYF.

The chain has TRBV12-3 or TRBV12-4 and TRBJ1-3; D not certain. V lost 3 bases, J lost 3 bases, and 12 bases lay in between. This CDR3 has 15 residues. The CDR3 is CASSLIAARGNTIYF. The CDR3 DNA reads as TGTGCCAGCAGTTTGATTGCAGCCCGTGGAAACACCATATATTTT.

The chain combines TRBV18 with TRBJ1-2; a weak D match, TRBD1 (5 bases). Trimming stripped 3 bases from V and 2 bases from J, with 10 bases between. From germline, CDR1 is KGHSH and CDR2 LQKENI. The CDR3 totals 14 residues. DNA for the CDR3: TGTGCCAGCTCACCTGGGGACGGAAACTATGGCTACACCTTC. It is translated as CASSPGDGNYGYTF.

This CDR3 reads CASSFGQLNEQFF. The CDR3 DNA is TGTGCCAGCAGCTTCGGACAGCTAAATGAGCAGTTCTTC. V and J are TRBV5-6 and TRBJ2-1; tentatively, D is TRBD1 (6 bases). The V end lost 2 bases, the J end lost 7 bases, and 10 bases lay between the germline ends. CDR1 and CDR2 (germline): SGHDT, YYEEEE. The CDR3 covers 13 residues.

The chain carries TRBV3-1 and TRBJ2-3; tentatively, D is TRBD1 (5 bases). CDR3 size: 16 residues. Germline assignment: CDR1 LGHDT and CDR2 YNNKEL (reference sequence). Trimming removed 1 base from V and 2 bases from J, with 13 bases in between. The CDR3 is CASSQASGSITDTQYF. The CDR3 DNA sequence: TGTGCCAGCAGCCAAGCCTCAGGGTCAATCACAGATACGCAGTATTTT.

This clonotype was recorded a few times. J is TRBJ2-7 and V is TRBV6-6; tentatively, D is TRBD1 (6 bases). The CDR3 is 14 residues long. From germline, CDR1 is MNHNY and CDR2 SVGAGI (reference sequence). Trimming removed 7 bases at V and 3 bases at J, with 16 bases between. CDR3 protein: CASTHSGQYYEQYF. CDR3 bases: TGTGCCAGCACCCACTCCGGACAGTACTACGAGCAGTACTTC.

This clonotype was detected ten times or more. The V and J genes are TRBV15 and TRBJ1-5; D remains unclear. Germline V gene data show CDR1 as LNHNV and CDR2 as YYDKDF (reference sequence). V lost 0 bases to trimming and J lost 5 bases, with 2 bases between them. The CDR3 has 12 residues. The CDR3 spells CATSRDDQPQHF. The CDR3 DNA reads as TGTGCCACCAGCAGAGATGATCAGCCCCAGCATTTT.

The gene calls are TRBV4-1 and TRBJ1-4; possibly TRBD1 for D (5 bases). Germline V gene lookup returns CDR1 MGHRA and CDR2 YSYEKL. CDR3 size: 15 residues. Trimming shortened V by 5 bases and J by 6 bases, and 16 bases separated the two germline ends. The CDR3 sequence: CASSIKTGWDEKLFF. The CDR3 DNA sequence: TGCGCCAGCAGCATAAAAACAGGTTGGGATGAAAAACTGTTTTTT.

V usage is TRBV6-2 or TRBV6-3 and J usage is TRBJ2-2; TRBD1 matches at 9 bases. The germline CDR1 and CDR2 sequences are MNHEY and SVGEGT. There are 14 residues in the CDR3. Trimming at V came to 6 bases and at J to 5 bases, leaving 4 bases not matched to a gene. The CDR3 DNA is TGTGCCAGCAGCAACAGGGGGCGGACCGGGGAGCTGTTTTTT. Translation gives CASSNRGRTGELFF.

This rearrangement joins TRBV12-3 or TRBV12-4 to TRBJ2-5; D ambiguous. The CDR3 extends over 15 amino acids. Trimming cost V 8 bases and J 1 base, with 17 bases left between them. The CDR3 spells CASAREELFQETQYF. The CDR3 DNA reads TGTGCCAGCGCTAGGGAAGAGCTGTTCCAAGAGACCCAGTACTTC.

The CDR3 sequence: CSARKGANTYEQYF. CDR3 coding DNA: TGCAGTGCTAGGAAAGGGGCGAACACCTACGAGCAGTACTTC. The genes are TRBV20-1 and TRBJ2-7; D possibly corresponds to TRBD1 (5 bases). Germline CDR1 reads DFQATT; CDR2 reads SNEGSKA (reference sequence). Trimming removed 3 bases at V and 2 bases at J, with 14 bases between. CDR3 length: 14 residues.

CDR3 bases: TGTGCCAGCAGTCCCGGGACTAGCGGGAGGACAGATACGCAGTATTTT. It translates to CASSPGTSGRTDTQYF. The chain carries TRBV12-3 or TRBV12-4 and TRBJ2-3; 15 nucleotides agree with TRBD2. Unmatched junction bases numbered 3, after V lost 5 bases and J lost 3 bases. The CDR3 runs to 16 residues.

This clonotype was recorded a few times. V gene TRBV11-2 combines with J gene TRBJ1-2, with 10 bases aligning to TRBD1. Per germline, CDR1 SGHAT and CDR2 FQNNGV. Germline trimming cut 4 bases from V and 0 bases from J; bases unmatched to any gene: 17. This CDR3 has 20 amino acids. CDR3 sequence reads: CASSSLGQGLLSRTNYGYTF. The CDR3 DNA reads TGTGCCAGCAGCTCCCTGGGACAGGGGCTTCTCTCTCGTACTAACTATGGCTACACCTTC. Filled out from reference TRBV11-2 and TRBJ1-2, the complete variable domain reads EAGVAQSPRYKIIEKRQSVAFWCNPISGHATLYWYQQILGQGPKLLIQFQNNGVVDDSQLPKDRFSAERLKGVDSTLKIQPAKLEDSAVYLCASSSLGQGLLSRTNYGYTFGSGTRLTVV.

The rearrangement joins TRBV6-6 to TRBJ2-2; D gene uncertain. Trimming pared 5 bases from V and 1 base from J, leaving 14 bases between. The CDR3 is 16 amino acids. From germline, CDR1 is MNHNY and CDR2 SVGAGI (reference sequence). This CDR3 reads CASSHGTTENTGELFF. Written as DNA, the CDR3 is TGTGCCAGCAGTCACGGTACGACTGAGAACACCGGGGAGCTGTTTTTT.

This clonotype has more than one count but fewer than ten. The DNA of the CDR3 is TGTGCCAGCAGCTTAGCGGAGACAGCGCTGGGAGAGCAGTACTTC. This sequence encodes CASSLAETALGEQYF. The V and J genes are TRBV7-6 and TRBJ2-7, with D perhaps matching TRBD1 (5 bases). Trimming removed 0 bases from V and 7 bases from J, with 16 bases in between. Germline values: CDR1 SGHVS, CDR2 FNYEAQ. This CDR3 spans 15 amino acids.

The sample holds a few counts of this clonotype. The rearrangement joins TRBV27 to TRBJ2-3; D might be TRBD1 or TRBD2, each matching 7 bases. CDR3 length: 17 amino acids. V lost 5 bases and J 2 bases, leaving 20 bases between the germline ends. Per the germline V gene, CDR1 is MNHEY and CDR2 is SMNVEV (reference sequence). The chain's CDR3 is CASSPGRGQRPTDTQYF. The CDR3 coding sequence is TGTGCCAGCAGTCCGGGGAGGGGGCAGCGACCCACAGATACGCAGTATTTT.

The chain has TRBV12-3 or TRBV12-4 and TRBJ1-1; tentative D call: TRBD1 (5 bases). V was clipped by 3 bases and J by 0 bases, with 11 bases between them. The CDR3 sequence is 15 residues long. The CDR3 spells CASSFSTELNTEAFF. CDR3 nucleotide sequence: TGTGCCAGCAGTTTCTCGACAGAACTGAACACTGAAGCTTTCTTT.

This clonotype came up many times. The chain couples TRBV30 to TRBJ2-7; D is ambiguous. The germline V and J ends were trimmed by 5 bases and 2 bases, with 4 bases remaining between them. The CDR3 is made up of 10 amino acids. The germline V gene encodes CDR1 GTSNPN and CDR2 SVGIG (reference sequence). For the CDR3, the DNA is TGTGCCTGGGGAACCTACGAGCAGTACTTC. It codes for CAWGTYEQYF.

V gene TRBV5-1 combines with J gene TRBJ2-7, with D perhaps given as TRBD1 or TRBD2 (5 bases each). The CDR3 length is 14 residues. Germline V gene data show CDR1 as SGHRS and CDR2 as YFSETQ. V was trimmed by 0 bases and J by 4 bases, leaving 11 bases between them. The CDR3 coding sequence is TGCGCCAGCAGCTTGGGCATGGGGACGTACGAGCAGTACTTC. The encoded protein is CASSLGMGTYEQYF.